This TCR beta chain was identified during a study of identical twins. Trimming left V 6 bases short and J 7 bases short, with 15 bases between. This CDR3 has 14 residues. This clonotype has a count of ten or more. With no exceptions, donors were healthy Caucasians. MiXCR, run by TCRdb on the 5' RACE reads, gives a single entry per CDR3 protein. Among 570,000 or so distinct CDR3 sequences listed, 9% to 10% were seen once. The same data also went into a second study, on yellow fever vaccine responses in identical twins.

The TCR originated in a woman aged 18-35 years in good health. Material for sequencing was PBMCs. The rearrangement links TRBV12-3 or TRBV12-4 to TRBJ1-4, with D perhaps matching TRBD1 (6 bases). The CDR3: CASRRQVGGEKLFF. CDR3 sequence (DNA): TGTGCCAGCAGAAGACAGGTGGGGGGTGAAAAACTGTTTTTT.